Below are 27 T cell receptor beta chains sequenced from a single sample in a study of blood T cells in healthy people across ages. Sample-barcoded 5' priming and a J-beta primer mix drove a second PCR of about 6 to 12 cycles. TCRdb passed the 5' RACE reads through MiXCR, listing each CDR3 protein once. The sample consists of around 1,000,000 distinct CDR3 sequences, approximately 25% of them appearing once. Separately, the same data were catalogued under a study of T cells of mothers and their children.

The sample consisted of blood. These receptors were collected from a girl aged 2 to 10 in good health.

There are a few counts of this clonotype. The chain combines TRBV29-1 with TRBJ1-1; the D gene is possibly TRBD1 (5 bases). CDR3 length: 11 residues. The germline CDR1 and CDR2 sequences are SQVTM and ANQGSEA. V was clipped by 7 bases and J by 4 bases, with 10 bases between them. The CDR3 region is CSEGRVTEAFF. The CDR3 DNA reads TGCAGCGAGGGCAGGGTCACTGAAGCTTTCTTT.

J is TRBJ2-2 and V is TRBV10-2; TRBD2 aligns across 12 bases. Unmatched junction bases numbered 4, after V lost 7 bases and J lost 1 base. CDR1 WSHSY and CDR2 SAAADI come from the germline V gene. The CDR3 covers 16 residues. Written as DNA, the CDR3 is TGCGCCAGCACTGAACTAGCGGGAGGGAACACCGGGGAGCTGTTTTTT. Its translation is CASTELAGGNTGELFF.

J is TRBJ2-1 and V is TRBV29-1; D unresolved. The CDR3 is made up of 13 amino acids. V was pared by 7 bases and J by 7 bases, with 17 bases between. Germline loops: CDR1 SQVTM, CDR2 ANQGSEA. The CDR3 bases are TGCAGCGCCCTCCAGGTGTCCTCAAATGAGCAGTTCTTC. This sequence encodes CSALQVSSNEQFF.

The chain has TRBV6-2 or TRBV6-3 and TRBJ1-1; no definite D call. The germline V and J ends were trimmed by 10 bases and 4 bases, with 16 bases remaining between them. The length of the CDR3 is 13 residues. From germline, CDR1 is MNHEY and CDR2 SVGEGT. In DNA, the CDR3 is TGTGCCACCACACGGGCAGGTACCACTGAAGCTTTCTTT. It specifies CATTRAGTTEAFF.

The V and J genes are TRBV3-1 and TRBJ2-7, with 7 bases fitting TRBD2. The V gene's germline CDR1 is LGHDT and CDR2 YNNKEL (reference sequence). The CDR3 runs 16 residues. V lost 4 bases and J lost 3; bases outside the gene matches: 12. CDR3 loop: CASSRGGATRLYEQYF. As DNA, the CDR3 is TGTGCCAGCAGCCGGGGGGGAGCTACGCGTCTCTACGAGCAGTACTTC.

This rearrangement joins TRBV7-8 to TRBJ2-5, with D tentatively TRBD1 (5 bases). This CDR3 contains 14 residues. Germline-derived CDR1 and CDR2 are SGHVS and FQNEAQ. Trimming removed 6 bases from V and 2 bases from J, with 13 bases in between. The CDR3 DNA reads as TGTGCCAGCAGTTATACGACAGCACAAGAGACCCAGTACTTC. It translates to CASSYTTAQETQYF. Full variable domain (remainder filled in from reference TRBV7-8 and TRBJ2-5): GAGVSQSPRYKVAKRGQDVALRCDPISGHVSLFWYQQALGQGPEFLTYFQNEAQLDKSGLPSDRFFAERPEGSVSTLKIQRTQQEDSAVYLCASSYTTAQETQYFGPGTRLLVL.

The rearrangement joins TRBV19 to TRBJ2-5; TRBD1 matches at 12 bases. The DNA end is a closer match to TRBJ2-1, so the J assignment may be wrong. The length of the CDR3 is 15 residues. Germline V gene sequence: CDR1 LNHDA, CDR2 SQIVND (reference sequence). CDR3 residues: CASRYRDRGHNEQFF. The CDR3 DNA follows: TGTGCCAGTAGGTACCGGGACAGGGGGCACAATGAGCAGTTCTTC.

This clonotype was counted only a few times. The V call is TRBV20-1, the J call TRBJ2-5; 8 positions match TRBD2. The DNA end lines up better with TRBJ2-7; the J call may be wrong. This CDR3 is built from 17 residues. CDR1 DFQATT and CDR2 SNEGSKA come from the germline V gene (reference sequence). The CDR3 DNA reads TGCAGTGCTCGAAAACCTAAAACGGGACTAGTGAGCTACGAGCAGTACTTC. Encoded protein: CSARKPKTGLVSYEQYF.

Here the CDR3 DNA reads TGCAGTGCTAGAGGACTAGCATCCTACAATGAGCAGTTCTTC. Its translation: CSARGLASYNEQFF. The chain uses TRBV20-1 and TRBJ2-1, with 7 bases lining up with TRBD2. The CDR3 sequence is 14 residues long. Losses at the gene ends were 1 base for V and 1 base for J; bases not matched to a gene: 1. Germline V gives CDR1 DFQATT, CDR2 SNEGSKA (reference sequence).

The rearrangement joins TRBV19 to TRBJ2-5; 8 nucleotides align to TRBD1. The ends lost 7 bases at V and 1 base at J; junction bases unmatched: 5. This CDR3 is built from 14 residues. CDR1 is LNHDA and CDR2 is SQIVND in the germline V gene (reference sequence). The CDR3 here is CASNPTGVQETQYF. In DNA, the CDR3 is TGTGCCAGTAATCCGACAGGGGTCCAAGAGACCCAGTACTTC.

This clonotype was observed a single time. CDR3 region: CASSFAGATDTQYF. Written as DNA, the CDR3 is TGTGCCAGCAGTTTCGCGGGAGCGACAGATACGCAGTATTTT. The chain recombines TRBV28 with TRBJ2-3; TRBD2 matches at 7 bases. CDR3 length: 14 residues. Germline assignment: CDR1 MDHEN and CDR2 SYDVKM. V lost 3 bases, J lost 3 bases, and 3 bases stayed unmatched.

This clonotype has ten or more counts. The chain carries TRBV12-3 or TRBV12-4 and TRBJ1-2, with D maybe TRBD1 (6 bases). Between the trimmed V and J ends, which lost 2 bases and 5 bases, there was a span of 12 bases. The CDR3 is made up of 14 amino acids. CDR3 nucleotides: TGTGCCAGCAGTTTATCTGGTACAGGGTATGGCTACACCTTC. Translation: CASSLSGTGYGYTF.

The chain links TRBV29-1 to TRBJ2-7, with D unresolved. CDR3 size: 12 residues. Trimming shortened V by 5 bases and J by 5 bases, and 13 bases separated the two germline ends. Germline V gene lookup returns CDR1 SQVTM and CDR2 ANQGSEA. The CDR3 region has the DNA TGCAGCGTTCAGGACCGTCCGGACGAGCAGTACTTC. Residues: CSVQDRPDEQYF.

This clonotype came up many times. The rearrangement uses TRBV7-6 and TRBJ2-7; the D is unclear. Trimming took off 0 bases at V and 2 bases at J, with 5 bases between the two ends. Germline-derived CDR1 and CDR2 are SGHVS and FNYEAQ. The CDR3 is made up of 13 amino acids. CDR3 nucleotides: TGTGCCAGCAGCTTAGCCACAGCCTACGAGCAGTACTTC. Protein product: CASSLATAYEQYF. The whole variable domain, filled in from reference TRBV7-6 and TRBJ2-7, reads GAGVSQSPRYKVTKRGQDVALRCDPISGHVSLYWYRQALGQGPEFLTYFNYEAQQDKSGLPNDRFSAERPEGSISTLTIQRTEQRDSAMYRCASSLATAYEQYFGPGTRLTVT.

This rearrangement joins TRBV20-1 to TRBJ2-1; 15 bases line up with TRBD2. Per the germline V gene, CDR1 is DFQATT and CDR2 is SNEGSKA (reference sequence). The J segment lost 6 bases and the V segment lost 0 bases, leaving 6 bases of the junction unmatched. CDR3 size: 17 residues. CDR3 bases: TGCAGTGCTAGAGATCTAGGACTAGCGGGAGGGTCCAATGAGCAGTTCTTC. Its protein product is CSARDLGLAGGSNEQFF.

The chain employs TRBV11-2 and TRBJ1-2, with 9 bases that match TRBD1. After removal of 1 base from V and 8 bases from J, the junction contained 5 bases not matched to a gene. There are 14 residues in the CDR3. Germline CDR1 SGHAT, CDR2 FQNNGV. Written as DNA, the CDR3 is TGTGCCAGCAGCTTAGCGGGACAGGGAAACGGCTACACCTTC. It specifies CASSLAGQGNGYTF. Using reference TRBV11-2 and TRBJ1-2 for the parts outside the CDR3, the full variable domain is EAGVAQSPRYKIIEKRQSVAFWCNPISGHATLYWYQQILGQGPKLLIQFQNNGVVDDSQLPKDRFSAERLKGVDSTLKIQPAKLEDSAVYLCASSLAGQGNGYTFGSGTRLTVV.

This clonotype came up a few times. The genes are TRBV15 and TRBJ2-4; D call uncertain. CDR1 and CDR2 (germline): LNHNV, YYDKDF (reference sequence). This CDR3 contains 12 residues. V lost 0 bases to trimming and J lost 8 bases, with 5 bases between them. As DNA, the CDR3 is TGTGCCACCAGCAGAGATATGGACATTCAGTACTTC. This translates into CATSRDMDIQYF.

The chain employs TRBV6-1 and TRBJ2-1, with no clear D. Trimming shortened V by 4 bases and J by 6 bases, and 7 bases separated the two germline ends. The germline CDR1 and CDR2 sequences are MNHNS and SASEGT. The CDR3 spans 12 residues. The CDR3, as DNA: TGTGCCAGCAGTGCCTGGGGCAATGAGCAGTTCTTC. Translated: CASSAWGNEQFF.

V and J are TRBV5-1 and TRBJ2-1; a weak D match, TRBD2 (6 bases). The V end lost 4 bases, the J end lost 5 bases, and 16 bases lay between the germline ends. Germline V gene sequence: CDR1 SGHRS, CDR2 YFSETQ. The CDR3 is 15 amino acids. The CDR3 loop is CASSRQPWGDNEQFF. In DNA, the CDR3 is TGCGCCAGCAGCCGTCAACCCTGGGGGGACAATGAGCAGTTCTTC.

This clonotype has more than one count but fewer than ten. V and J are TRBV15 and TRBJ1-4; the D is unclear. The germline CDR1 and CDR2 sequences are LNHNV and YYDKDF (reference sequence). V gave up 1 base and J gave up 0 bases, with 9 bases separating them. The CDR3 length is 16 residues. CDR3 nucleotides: TGTGCCACCAGCAGAGTATTGGCAGCAACTAATGAAAAACTGTTTTTT. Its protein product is CATSRVLAATNEKLFF.

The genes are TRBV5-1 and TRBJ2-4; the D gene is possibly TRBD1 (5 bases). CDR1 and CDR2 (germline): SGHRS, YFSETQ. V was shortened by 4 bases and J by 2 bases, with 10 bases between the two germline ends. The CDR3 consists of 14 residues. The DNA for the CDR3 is TGCGCCAGCAGCCCTCAGGGTCCCAAAAACATTCAGTACTTC. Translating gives CASSPQGPKNIQYF.

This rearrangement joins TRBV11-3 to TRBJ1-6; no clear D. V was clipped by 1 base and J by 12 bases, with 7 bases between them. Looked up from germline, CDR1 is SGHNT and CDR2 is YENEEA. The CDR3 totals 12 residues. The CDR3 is CASSLGGLPLHF. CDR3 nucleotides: TGTGCCAGCAGCTTAGGGGGTTTACCCCTCCACTTT.

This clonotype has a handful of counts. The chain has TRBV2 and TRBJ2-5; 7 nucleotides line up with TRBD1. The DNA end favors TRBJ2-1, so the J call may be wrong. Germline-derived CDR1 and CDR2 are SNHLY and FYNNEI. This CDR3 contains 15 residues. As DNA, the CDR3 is TGTGCCAGCAGTAAAGAGGGGGCGCCTACGGATGAGCAGTTCTTC. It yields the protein CASSKEGAPTDEQFF.

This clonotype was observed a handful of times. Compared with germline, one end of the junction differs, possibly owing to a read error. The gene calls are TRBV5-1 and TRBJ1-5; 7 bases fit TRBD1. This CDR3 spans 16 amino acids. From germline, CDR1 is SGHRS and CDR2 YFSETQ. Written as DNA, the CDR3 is TGTGCCAGCAGCTTGGGTTCGACAGGGCCCAATCAGCCCCAGCATTTT. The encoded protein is CASSLGSTGPNQPQHF. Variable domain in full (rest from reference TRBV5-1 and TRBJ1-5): KAGVTQTPRYLIKTRGQQVTLSCSPISGHRSVSWYQQTPGQGLQFLFEYFSETQRNKGNFPGRFSGRQFSNSRSEMNVSTLELGDSALYLCASSLGSTGPNQPQHFGDGTRLSIL.

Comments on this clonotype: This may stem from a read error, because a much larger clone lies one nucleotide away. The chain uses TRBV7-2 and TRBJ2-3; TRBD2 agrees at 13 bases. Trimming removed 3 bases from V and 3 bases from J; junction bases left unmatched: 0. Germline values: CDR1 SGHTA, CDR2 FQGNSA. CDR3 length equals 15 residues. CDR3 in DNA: TGTACCAGCAGCTTGACTAGCGGGAGGACAGATACGCAGTATTTT. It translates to CTSSLTSGRTDTQYF.

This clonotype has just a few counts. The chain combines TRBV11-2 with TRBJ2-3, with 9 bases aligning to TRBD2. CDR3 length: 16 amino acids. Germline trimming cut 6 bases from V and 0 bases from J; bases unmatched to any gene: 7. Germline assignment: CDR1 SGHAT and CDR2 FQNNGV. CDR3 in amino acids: CASRQRGGVSTDTQYF. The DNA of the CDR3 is TGTGCCAGCAGACAACGCGGGGGGGTTAGCACAGATACGCAGTATTTT.

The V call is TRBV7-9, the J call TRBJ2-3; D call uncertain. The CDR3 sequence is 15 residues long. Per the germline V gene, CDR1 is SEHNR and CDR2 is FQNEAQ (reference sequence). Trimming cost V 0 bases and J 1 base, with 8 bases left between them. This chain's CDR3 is CASSLASHGTDTQYF. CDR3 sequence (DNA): TGTGCCAGCAGCTTAGCAAGTCACGGCACAGATACGCAGTATTTT.